A selection of T cell receptor beta chains follows, all from one sample in a study of blood T cell repertoires in COVID-19. Only in-frame clones appear in the TCRdb table, and some are missing; sequencing was by immunoSEQ multiplex PCR. Among roughly 130,000 clones listed, about 92% were seen once. Sequenced: peripheral blood. These receptors were collected from a man aged 45-65 years with active COVID-19. Both conserved end residues are part of each CDR3. A D gene is named only where the DNA matches it firmly. Clone size is shown for a subset of rows, as once, few, many or a class of expanded clone.

>-|TRBV24-1|once|TRBJ2-3
TGTGCCGCCAGGACTCGCACAGATACGCAGTATTTT
CAARTRTDTQYF
>-|TRBV3-1/TRBV3-2|many|TRBJ2-1
TGTGCCAGCAGCCAAGGGTCCCAGAGGGAGCAGTTCTTC
CASSQGSQREQFF
>TRBD1|TRBV15|once|TRBJ2-7
TGTGCCACCAGCGTTCGACAGGGCCTGGGCGAGCAGTACTTC
CATSVRQGLGEQYF
>TRBD1|TRBV2|-|TRBJ2-2
TGTGCCAGCGGAACAGGGGGTGGGACCGGGGAGCTGTTTTTT
CASGTGGGTGELFF
>TRBD1|TRBV9|-|TRBJ1-2
TGTGCCAGCAGCGCCGGGCTAGGACAGGGGGCCTATGGCTACACCTTC
CASSAGLGQGAYGYTF
>-|TRBV7-9|-|TRBJ2-1
TGTGCCAGCAGCTCCCGGACAGCTTACCCCTACAATGAGCAGTTCTTC
CASSSRTAYPYNEQFF
>TRBD1|TRBV19|few|TRBJ2-3
TGTGCCAGTAGTATAGCAGGGGGAACAGATACGCAGTATTTT
CASSIAGGTDTQYF
>-|TRBV19|-|TRBJ2-6
TGTGCCAGTAGTCCGGGCAGGGCGACTGGGGCCAACGTCCTGACTTTC
CASSPGRATGANVLTF
>TRBD2|TRBV3-1/TRBV3-2|-|TRBJ2-5
TGTGCCAGCAGCCAATACGGACTAGCGGAGAAGCAAGAGACCCAGTACTTC
CASSQYGLAEKQETQYF
>TRBD2|TRBV4-1|once|TRBJ2-7
TGCGCCAGCAGCCAGGGACTAGCGGGGCCCTACGAGCAGTACTTC
CASSQGLAGPYEQYF
>TRBD1|TRBV11-3|-|TRBJ2-1
TGTGCCAGCAGCTTAGACGGGACAGGGGGTTACAATGAGCAGTTCTTC
CASSLDGTGGYNEQFF
>-|TRBV21-1|-|TRBJ1-1
TGTGCCACCCAATTCCCGAGGACTGAAGCTTTCTTT
CATQFPRTEAFF
>-|TRBV25-1|-|TRBJ1-1
TGTGCCAGCATTCCCGGGGGGCCGCTCCGTATGAACACTGAAGCTTTCTTT
CASIPGGPLRMNTEAFF
>TRBD1|TRBV18|-|TRBJ1-6
TGTGCCAGCTCAGAACGGGACAGGAATTCACCCCTCCACTTT
CASSERDRNSPLHF
>TRBD1|TRBV6-5|-|TRBJ2-7
TGTGCCAGCAGTCGACAGGGTATTAGCTCCTACGAGCAGTACTTC
CASSRQGISSYEQYF
>TRBD1|TRBV5-1|-|TRBJ1-1
TGCGCCAGCAGCTCCGGCTACAACAGGGGGAACACTGAAGCTTTCTTT
CASSSGYNRGNTEAFF
>-|TRBV2|-|TRBJ1-1
TGTGCCACCCTTAAACAGGACATTGAAGCTTTCTTT
CATLKQDIEAFF
>TRBD2|TRBV25-1|-|TRBJ2-3
TGTGCCAGCAGCTTCCTAGCGGGGGGAACTTCTAGCACAGATACGCAGTATTTT
CASSFLAGGTSSTDTQYF
>TRBD2|TRBV5-4|-|TRBJ2-3
TGTGCCAGCAGCGCTGCCGGGACTAGCGGCACAGATACGCAGTATTTT
CASSAAGTSGTDTQYF
>-|TRBV3-1/TRBV3-2|-|TRBJ2-7
TGTGCCAGCAGCCTGGGGGGGCTCGAGCAGTACTTC
CASSLGGLEQYF